The 18 T cell receptor beta chains listed next were all sequenced from one sample in a study of blood T cell repertoires in COVID-19. Only in-frame clones appear in the TCRdb table, and some are missing; sequencing was by immunoSEQ multiplex PCR. The sample has some 170,000 clones, roughly 87% seen once. Sequenced input: PBMCs or T cells enriched from blood (not recorded which). The source of these receptors is a human donor with acute COVID-19. The donor label of this sample is uncertain.

The CDR3: CASSLRGDSGNTIYF. As DNA, the CDR3 is TGTGCCAGCAGCTTACGGGGGGACTCTGGAAACACCATATATTTT. The V gene is TRBV11-3, the J gene TRBJ1-3, with D possibly TRBD1 on 5 matching bases. Germline V lookup: CDR1 SGHNT, CDR2 YENEEA. This CDR3 has 15 amino acids. Trimming shortened V by 2 bases and J by 0 bases, and 8 bases separated the two germline ends.

The J gene is TRBJ2-3, the V gene TRBV9; 7 bases map to TRBD2. The CDR3 has 16 residues. Germline V gives CDR1 SGDLS, CDR2 YYNGEE. With 5 bases clipped from V and 1 base from J, the junction kept 10 bases outside the gene matches. The CDR3 region has the DNA TGTGCCAGCAGATCCCTGACCCGGGGGGGCACAGATACGCAGTATTTT. This sequence encodes CASRSLTRGGTDTQYF.

The rearrangement links TRBV11-2 to TRBJ1-2, with no clear D. The V and J ends lost 0 bases and 4 bases respectively, with 15 bases between them. The CDR3 has 16 residues. CDR1 and CDR2 from the germline V gene are SGHAT and FQNNGV. Written as DNA, the CDR3 is TGTGCCAGCAGCTTAGATGCTTCCGGGATGAGCTATGGCTACACCTTC. Its protein product is CASSLDASGMSYGYTF. The full variable domain, its missing parts supplied by reference TRBV11-2 and TRBJ1-2, is EAGVAQSPRYKIIEKRQSVAFWCNPISGHATLYWYQQILGQGPKLLIQFQNNGVVDDSQLPKDRFSAERLKGVDSTLKIQPAKLEDSAVYLCASSLDASGMSYGYTFGSGTRLTVV.

The rearrangement uses TRBV30 and TRBJ2-1; TRBD1 might be the D (5 bases). This CDR3 has 19 residues. Germline V gives CDR1 GTSNPN, CDR2 SVGIG (reference sequence). V lost 0 bases, J lost 3 bases, and 24 bases lay in between. The CDR3 reads CAWSVPLGRARLGYNEQFF. In nucleotides, the CDR3 is TGTGCCTGGAGTGTACCATTAGGCAGGGCACGCCTGGGCTACAATGAGCAGTTCTTC.

The chain carries TRBV5-1 and TRBJ1-1; D is possibly TRBD1 (5 bases). The CDR3 has 15 residues. Trimming took off 0 bases at V and 2 bases at J, with 11 bases between the two ends. Germline CDR1 reads SGHRS; CDR2 reads YFSETQ. Here the CDR3 DNA reads TGCGCCAGCAGCTTGGGGCAGGGCGTCAACACTGAAGCTTTCTTT. Translation: CASSLGQGVNTEAFF.

This chain connects TRBV5-1 to TRBJ1-1, with TRBD1 matching over 9 bases. V gave up 3 bases and J gave up 4 bases; unmatched junction bases: 13. The CDR3 spans 17 residues. Germline CDR1 and CDR2: SGHRS and YFSETQ. CDR3 amino acids: CASSSRGQGGGSTEAFF. In DNA form, the CDR3 reads TGCGCCAGCAGCTCACGGGGACAGGGCGGGGGGAGCACTGAAGCTTTCTTT.

The chain uses TRBV6-2 or TRBV6-3 and TRBJ2-7, with 8 bases aligning to TRBD2. The CDR3 has 15 residues. The trim removed 6 bases at V and 0 bases at J, leaving 7 bases unmatched. Germline V gene lookup returns CDR1 MNHEY and CDR2 SVGEGT. The CDR3 reads CASSSGGVGSYEQYF. CDR3 DNA sequence: TGTGCCAGCAGCTCCGGGGGGGTAGGCTCCTACGAGCAGTACTTC.

CDR3 DNA sequence: TGTGCCAGTAGTATAGGGTGGGCTGCTTTCTTT. Amino acid sequence: CASSIGWAAFF. The chain recombines TRBV19 with TRBJ1-1; D uncertain. Trimming removed 1 base at V and 11 bases at J, with 8 bases between. This CDR3 has 11 amino acids. In germline, CDR1 is LNHDA, CDR2 SQIVND (reference sequence).

The V gene is TRBV2, the J gene TRBJ1-4; TRBD1 might be the D (6 bases). CDR3 size: 13 residues. V was clipped by 8 bases and J by 6 bases, with 13 bases between them. Germline values: CDR1 SNHLY, CDR2 FYNNEI. The CDR3 region has the DNA TGTGCCAGCCTACAGGGCTTGGATGAAAAACTGTTTTTT. Its protein product is CASLQGLDEKLFF.

The rearrangement links TRBV7-2 to TRBJ1-1; a weak D match, TRBD1 (6 bases). This CDR3 is built from 17 residues. In germline, CDR1 is SGHTA, CDR2 FQGNSA. Trimming left V 0 bases short and J 1 base short, with 15 bases between. The CDR3 region has the DNA TGTGCCAGCAGCTTAGCGAGGTTGGGGGCAAGGAACACTGAAGCTTTCTTT. This gives the protein CASSLARLGARNTEAFF.

The V call is TRBV5-1, the J call TRBJ2-7; TRBD1 matches 11 bases. In germline, CDR1 is SGHRS, CDR2 YFSETQ. CDR3 length: 15 residues. J gave up 5 bases and V 5 bases, and 9 bases lay outside the gene matches. The CDR3 nucleotides are TGCGCCAGCAGTGCCCGGACAGGGGGCTTCAACGAGCAGTACTTC. Amino acid sequence: CASSARTGGFNEQYF.

The V and J genes are TRBV2 and TRBJ1-2; D perhaps matches TRBD1 (6 bases). With 3 bases removed from V and 1 base from J, the gap between germline ends came to 12 bases. CDR1 and CDR2 (germline): SNHLY, FYNNEI. This CDR3 spans 15 amino acids. CDR3 amino acids: CASSDITGINYGYTF. The CDR3 DNA is TGTGCCAGCAGTGATATAACAGGGATTAACTATGGCTACACCTTC.

The V call is TRBV7-9, the J call TRBJ2-3; perhaps TRBD1 as D (5 bases). This CDR3 is 16 amino acids long. V was shortened by 2 bases and J by 2 bases, with 14 bases between the two germline ends. In germline, CDR1 is SEHNR, CDR2 FQNEAQ (reference sequence). In DNA, the CDR3 is TGTGCCAGCAGCTTAATGGTCGACAGTCTCACAGATACGCAGTATTTT. It codes for CASSLMVDSLTDTQYF.

The CDR3 sequence is CASSPRDTNVYGYTF. The CDR3 coding sequence is TGTGCCAGCAGCCCCCGAGACACAAACGTCTATGGCTACACCTTC. This chain links TRBV7-8 with TRBJ1-2, with D uncertain. This CDR3 is 15 amino acids long. In germline, CDR1 is SGHVS, CDR2 FQNEAQ. V was trimmed by 5 bases and J by 4 bases, leaving 17 bases between them.

The chain has TRBV21-1 and TRBJ2-3; TRBD2 is the table's D call, not checked against the DNA. TRBV21-1 is a pseudogene. The CDR3 runs 18 residues. The CDR3 reads CASSKGIGRGFSTDTQYF. CDR3 sequence (DNA): TGTGCCAGCAGCAAAGGGATCGGGCGGGGATTTAGCACAGATACGCAGTATTTT.

This rearrangement joins TRBV30 to TRBJ1-1; D is ambiguous. CDR1 is GTSNPN and CDR2 is SVGIG in the germline V gene (reference sequence). The CDR3 sequence is 14 residues long. V was clipped by 3 bases and J by 2 bases, with 13 bases between them. CDR3 loop: CAWRGVSLNTEAFF. As DNA, the CDR3 is TGTGCCTGGAGAGGAGTCTCCCTTAACACTGAAGCTTTCTTT.

This sequence joins TRBV9 and TRBJ2-3, with a weak D call TRBD2 (5 bases). The V and J ends lost 0 bases and 3 bases respectively, with 11 bases between them. Germline lookup yields CDR1 SGDLS and CDR2 YYNGEE. This CDR3 spans 15 amino acids. The CDR3 coding sequence is TGTGCCAGCAGCGTAGGCGGACGAGGGACAGATACGCAGTATTTT. It is translated as CASSVGGRGTDTQYF.

The gene calls are TRBV30 and TRBJ1-1, with TRBD1 matching 9 bases. Germline lookup yields CDR1 GTSNPN and CDR2 SVGIG (reference sequence). There are 15 residues in the CDR3. Trimming removed 2 bases from V and 5 bases from J; junction bases left unmatched: 9. CDR3 loop: CAWSTGGAGSTEAFF. CDR3 in DNA: TGTGCCTGGAGTACAGGGGGCGCGGGAAGTACTGAAGCTTTCTTT.